The T cell receptor (beta chain) under discussion was sequenced for a study of shared clonotypes between healthy human individuals. General study results and limits: Some naive CD4 clonotypes, roughly 5%, turned up in common across a few donors. Limited genetic and exposure-history diversity came from having few donors.

Each subset's genomic DNA was split evenly across several immunoSEQ plates. When replicate PCRs were run on sorted subsets, they used 200 to 250 ng DNA, about 31,000 T cell genomes. The data were produced by immunoSEQ multiplex PCR, yet TCRdb's version contains in-frame clones alone and is incomplete. The table includes about 1.9 million clones, around 93% detected once. Naive CD8 cells lacked CD45RO, underwent positive selection for CCR7 and left out terminally differentiated effector memory CD45RA+ cells. On this clone: What it binds is not known.

Trimming shortened V by 3 bases and J by 2 bases, and 4 bases separated the two germline ends. The germline gives CDR1 GTSNPN, CDR2 SVGIG (reference sequence). The CDR3 is 11 residues long. The receptor comes from a man aged 18-30 years in good health. Some clones in this sample may be carry-over from other donors' samples. The chain recombines TRBV30 with TRBJ2-5; D ambiguous. Sequences were obtained from naive CD8+ T cells from PBMCs. The DNA of the CDR3 is TGTGCCTGGAGGGAACAAGAGACCCAGTACTTC. Its protein is CAWREQETQYF. Full variable domain (remainder filled in from reference TRBV30 and TRBJ2-5): SQTIHQWPATLVQPVGSPLSLECTVEGTSNPNLYWYRQAAGRGLQLLFYSVGIGQISSEVPQNLSASRPQDRQFILSSKKLLLSDSGFYLCAWREQETQYFGPGTRLLVL.